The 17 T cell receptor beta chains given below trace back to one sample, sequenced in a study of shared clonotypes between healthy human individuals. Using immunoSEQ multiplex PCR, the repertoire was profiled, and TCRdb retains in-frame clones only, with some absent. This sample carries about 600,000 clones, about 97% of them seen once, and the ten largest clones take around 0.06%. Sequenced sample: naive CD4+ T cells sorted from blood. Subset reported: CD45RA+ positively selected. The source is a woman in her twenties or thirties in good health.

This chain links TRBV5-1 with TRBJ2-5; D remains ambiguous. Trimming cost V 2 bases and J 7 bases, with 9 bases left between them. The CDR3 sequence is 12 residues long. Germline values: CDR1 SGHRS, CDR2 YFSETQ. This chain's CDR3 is CASSFQMGTQYF. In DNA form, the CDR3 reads TGCGCCAGCAGCTTTCAGATGGGGACCCAGTACTTC.

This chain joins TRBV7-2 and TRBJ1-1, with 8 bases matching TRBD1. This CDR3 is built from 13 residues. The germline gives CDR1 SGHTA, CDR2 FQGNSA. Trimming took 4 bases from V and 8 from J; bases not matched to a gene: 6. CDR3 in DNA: TGTGCCAGCAGCTCAACCCAGGGGGCAGAAGCTTTCTTT. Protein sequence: CASSSTQGAEAFF.

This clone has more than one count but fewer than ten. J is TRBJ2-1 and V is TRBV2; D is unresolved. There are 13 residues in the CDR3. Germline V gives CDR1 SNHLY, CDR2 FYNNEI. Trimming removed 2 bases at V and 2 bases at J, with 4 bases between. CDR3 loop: CASSEWTYNEQFF. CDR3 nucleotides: TGTGCCAGCAGTGAATGGACCTACAATGAGCAGTTCTTC.

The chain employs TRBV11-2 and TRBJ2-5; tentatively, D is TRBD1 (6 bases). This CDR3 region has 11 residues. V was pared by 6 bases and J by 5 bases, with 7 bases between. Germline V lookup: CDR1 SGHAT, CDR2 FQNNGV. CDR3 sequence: CASSGGETQYF. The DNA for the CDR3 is TGTGCCAGCAGTGGGGGCGAGACCCAGTACTTC.

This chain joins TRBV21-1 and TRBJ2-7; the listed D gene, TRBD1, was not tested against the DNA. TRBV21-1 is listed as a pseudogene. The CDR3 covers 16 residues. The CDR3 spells CASSTGQRFYYYEQYF. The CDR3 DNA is TGTGCCAGCAGCACGGGACAGAGATTCTACTACTACGAGCAGTACTTC.

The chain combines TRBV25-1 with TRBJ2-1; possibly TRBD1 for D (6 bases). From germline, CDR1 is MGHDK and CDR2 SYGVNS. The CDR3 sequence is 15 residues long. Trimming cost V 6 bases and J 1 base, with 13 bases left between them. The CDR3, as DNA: TGTGCCAGCAGGGGGGCGTTTGGATCCTACAATGAGCAGTTCTTC. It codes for CASRGAFGSYNEQFF.

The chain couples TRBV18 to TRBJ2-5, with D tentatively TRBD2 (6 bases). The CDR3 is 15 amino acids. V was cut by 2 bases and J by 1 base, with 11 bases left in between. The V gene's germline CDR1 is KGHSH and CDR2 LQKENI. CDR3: CASSPLSGLQETQYF. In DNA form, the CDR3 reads TGTGCCAGCTCACCATTGTCGGGACTCCAAGAGACCCAGTACTTC.

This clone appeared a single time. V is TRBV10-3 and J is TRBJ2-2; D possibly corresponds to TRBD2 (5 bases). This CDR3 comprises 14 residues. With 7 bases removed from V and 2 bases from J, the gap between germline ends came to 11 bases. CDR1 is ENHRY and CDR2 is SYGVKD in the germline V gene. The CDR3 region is CAIKSGLNTGELFF. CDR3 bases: TGTGCCATCAAGAGCGGTCTAAACACCGGGGAGCTGTTTTTT.

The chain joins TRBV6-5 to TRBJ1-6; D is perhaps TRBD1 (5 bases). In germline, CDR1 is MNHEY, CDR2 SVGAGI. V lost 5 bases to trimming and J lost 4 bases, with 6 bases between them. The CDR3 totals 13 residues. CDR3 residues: CASSRQYNSPLHF. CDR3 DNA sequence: TGTGCCAGCAGTCGACAGTATAATTCACCCCTCCACTTT.

The CDR3 sequence: CASSIQGNYEQYF. DNA of the CDR3: TGCGCCAGCAGCATACAGGGGAACTACGAGCAGTACTTC. This chain connects TRBV5-1 to TRBJ2-7; 7 bases agree with TRBD1. Trimming took 4 bases from V and 3 from J; bases not matched to a gene: 4. The CDR3 sequence is 13 residues long. From germline, CDR1 is SGHRS and CDR2 YFSETQ. Full variable domain (outside the CDR3, taken from reference TRBV5-1 and TRBJ2-7): KAGVTQTPRYLIKTRGQQVTLSCSPISGHRSVSWYQQTPGQGLQFLFEYFSETQRNKGNFPGRFSGRQFSNSRSEMNVSTLELGDSALYLCASSIQGNYEQYFGPGTRLTVT.

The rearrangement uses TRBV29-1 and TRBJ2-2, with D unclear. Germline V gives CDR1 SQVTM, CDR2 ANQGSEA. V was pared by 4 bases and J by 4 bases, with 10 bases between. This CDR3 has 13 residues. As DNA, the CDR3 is TGCAGCGTTGGGCAGGTTAGCACCGGGGAGCTGTTTTTT. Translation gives CSVGQVSTGELFF.

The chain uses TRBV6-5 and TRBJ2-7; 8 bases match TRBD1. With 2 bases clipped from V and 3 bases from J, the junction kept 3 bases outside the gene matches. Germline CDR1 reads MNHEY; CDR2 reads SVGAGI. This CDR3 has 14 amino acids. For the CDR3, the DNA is TGTGCCAGCAGTTACCGGGACAGGTTCTACGAGCAGTACTTC. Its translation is CASSYRDRFYEQYF.

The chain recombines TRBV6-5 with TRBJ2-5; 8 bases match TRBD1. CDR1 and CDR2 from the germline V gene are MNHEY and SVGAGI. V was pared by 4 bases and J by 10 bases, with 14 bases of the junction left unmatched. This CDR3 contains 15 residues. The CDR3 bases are TGTGCCAGCAGTTCCATGACAGGGGCCCCCGGTGACCAGTACTTC. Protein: CASSSMTGAPGDQYF.

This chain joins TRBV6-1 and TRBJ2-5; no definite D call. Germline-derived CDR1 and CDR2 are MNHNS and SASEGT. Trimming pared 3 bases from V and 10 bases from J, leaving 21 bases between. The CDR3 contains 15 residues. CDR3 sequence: CASSDSGLVGLDQYF. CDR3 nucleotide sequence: TGTGCCAGCAGTGATAGTGGGTTGGTAGGGCTGGACCAGTACTTC.

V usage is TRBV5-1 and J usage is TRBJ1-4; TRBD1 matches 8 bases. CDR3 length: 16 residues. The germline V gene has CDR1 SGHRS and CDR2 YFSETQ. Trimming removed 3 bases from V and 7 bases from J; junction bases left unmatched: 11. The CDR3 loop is CASSSFLGQGSEKLFF. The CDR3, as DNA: TGCGCCAGCAGCTCATTTCTCGGACAGGGAAGTGAAAAACTGTTTTTT.

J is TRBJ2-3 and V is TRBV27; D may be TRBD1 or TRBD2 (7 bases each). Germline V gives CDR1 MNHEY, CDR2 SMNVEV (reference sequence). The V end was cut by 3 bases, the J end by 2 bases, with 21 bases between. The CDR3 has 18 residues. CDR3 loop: CASSFPPAQGRVTDTQYF. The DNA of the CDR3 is TGTGCCAGCAGTTTCCCCCCGGCACAGGGGAGGGTCACAGATACGCAGTATTTT.

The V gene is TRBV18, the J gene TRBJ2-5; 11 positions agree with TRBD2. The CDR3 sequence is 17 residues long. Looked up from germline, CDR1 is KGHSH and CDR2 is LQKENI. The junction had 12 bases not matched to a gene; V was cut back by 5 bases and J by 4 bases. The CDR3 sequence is CASSAKRPLAGAETQYF. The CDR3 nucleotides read TGTGCCAGCTCAGCAAAGCGTCCACTAGCGGGAGCAGAGACCCAGTACTTC.